This T cell receptor beta chain was captured in a study of beta chain features in type 1 diabetes. Reverse transcribing all isolated RNA meant expressed TCRB transcripts were sequenced. Sequenced by immunoSEQ multiplex PCR; TCRdb stores in-frame clones only, minus some. The table records 600,000 to 700,000 clones, about an eighth of them present only once. General study points: Type 1 diabetes patients showed a moderate but significant shortening of TCRB CDR3s in all four CD4+ subsets.

This clone was observed a handful of times. Its cognate antigen is unknown. This CDR3 contains 16 residues. This clonotype was obtained from a man aged 25 to 40 with type 1 diabetes. V is TRBV21-1 and J is TRBJ2-5; TRBD1 reflects the table's D call only, with no check against the DNA. TRBV21-1 is reported as a pseudogene. The specimen was naive CD4+ T cells from blood. The CDR3: CASSKAIFDRQETQYF. The CDR3, as DNA: TGTGCCAGCAGCAAAGCGATATTCGACAGACAAGAGACCCAGTACTTC.